The 22 T cell receptor beta chains presented below share a single source sample, sequenced in a study of blood T cell repertoires in COVID-19. Clones were read by immunoSEQ multiplex PCR, and TCRdb kept only the in-frame ones, dropping some. The table records just over 300,000 clones, 85% to 90% of them present only once. Sequencing was done on a sample of PBMCs or T cells enriched from blood (not recorded which). The receptors originated from a man aged 25-40 years who had recovered from COVID-19.

The gene calls are TRBV14 and TRBJ1-4; no reliable D call. CDR3 length: 15 amino acids. Trimming left V 1 base short and J 6 bases short, with 12 bases between. The germline CDR1 and CDR2 sequences are SGHDN and FVKESK. For the CDR3, the DNA is TGTGCCAGCAGCCAAGGGTCCGGGTACGATGAAAAACTGTTTTTT. Translated, it gives CASSQGSGYDEKLFF.

This chain joins TRBV11-3 and TRBJ2-5; 8 bases map to TRBD2. Losses at the gene ends were 9 bases for V and 3 bases for J; bases not matched to a gene: 6. The CDR3 sequence is 13 residues long. Germline CDR1 SGHNT, CDR2 YENEEA. CDR3 protein: CASGERGKETQYF. CDR3 sequence (DNA): TGTGCCAGTGGGGAGCGGGGGAAAGAGACCCAGTACTTC.

The genes are TRBV18 and TRBJ1-1, with D possibly matching TRBD1 (6 bases). Trimming removed 6 bases at V and 8 bases at J, with 16 bases between. The CDR3 length is 13 residues. CDR1 and CDR2 (germline): KGHSH, LQKENI. CDR3 in amino acids: CASSFGTTEEAFF. The CDR3 nucleotides are TGTGCCAGCTCGTTCGGGACAACGGAGGAAGCTTTCTTT.

In its sample, this clone was seen many times. The rearrangement uses TRBV5-1 and TRBJ2-1, with 7 nucleotides matching TRBD1. From germline, CDR1 is SGHRS and CDR2 YFSETQ. After removal of 0 bases from V and 7 bases from J, the junction contained 7 bases not matched to a gene. CDR3 size: 15 residues. The chain's CDR3 is CASSLGRGLSNEQFF. The CDR3 DNA reads TGCGCCAGCAGCTTGGGAAGGGGGCTAAGTAATGAGCAGTTCTTC.

This sequence joins TRBV2 and TRBJ2-1; 7 bases align to TRBD2. The germline V gene encodes CDR1 SNHLY and CDR2 FYNNEI. Trimming cost V 3 bases and J 4 bases; bases outside gene matches: 6. The CDR3 totals 15 residues. CDR3 in amino acids: CASSDIGGTYNEQFF. CDR3 bases: TGTGCCAGCAGTGACATCGGGGGGACTTACAATGAGCAGTTCTTC.

This chain joins TRBV7-8 and TRBJ1-3; TRBD1 aligns across 8 bases. V trimming: 4 bases; J trimming: 0 bases; junction bases outside the gene matches: 14. The V gene's germline CDR1 is SGHVS and CDR2 FQNEAQ. This CDR3 has 19 amino acids. The CDR3 bases are TGTGCCAGCAGCTCGTCCGGGACAGGTTATCCTCCCTCTGGAAACACCATATATTTT. Residues: CASSSSGTGYPPSGNTIYF. Full variable domain (rest looked up from reference TRBV7-8 and TRBJ1-3): GAGVSQSPRYKVAKRGQDVALRCDPISGHVSLFWYQQALGQGPEFLTYFQNEAQLDKSGLPSDRFFAERPEGSVSTLKIQRTQQEDSAVYLCASSSSGTGYPPSGNTIYFGEGSWLTVV.

This clone has a count of ten or more. The identical CDR3 is also encoded by other nucleotide sequences in the sample. This chain connects TRBV12-5 to TRBJ2-5; a weak D match, TRBD1 (5 bases). The CDR3 extends over 13 amino acids. V was trimmed by 4 bases and J by 2 bases, leaving 8 bases between them. From germline, CDR1 is LGHNT and CDR2 FRNRAP. The CDR3 sequence: CASGSDRQETQYF. The DNA for the CDR3 is TGTGCTAGTGGTTCTGACAGACAAGAGACCCAGTACTTC.

The V call is TRBV27, the J call TRBJ2-3; a weak D match, TRBD2 (5 bases). The germline gives CDR1 MNHEY, CDR2 SMNVEV (reference sequence). The CDR3 consists of 15 residues. Trimming took 3 bases from V and 0 from J, leaving 10 bases between them. The CDR3, as DNA: TGTGCCAGCAGTTTTGGAGGCGTAAGCACAGATACGCAGTATTTT. Translating it yields CASSFGGVSTDTQYF.

Worth noting for this clone: Other DNA sequences in the sample encode the same CDR3. The genes are TRBV6-5 and TRBJ1-2, with D maybe TRBD1 (6 bases). The germline V and J ends were trimmed by 0 bases and 8 bases, with 7 bases remaining between them. Germline values: CDR1 MNHEY, CDR2 SVGAGI. This CDR3 has 12 amino acids. The DNA of the CDR3 is TGTGCCAGCAGTTACTCGACAGGAGGCTACACCTTC. This translates into CASSYSTGGYTF.

V gene TRBV5-6 combines with J gene TRBJ2-1; TRBD1 matches 9 bases. CDR1 and CDR2 from the germline V gene are SGHDT and YYEEEE. The V gene end was trimmed by 6 bases and the J gene end by 5 bases; junction bases not matched to a gene: 21. The CDR3 loop spans 19 amino acids. CDR3 nucleotides: TGTGCCAGCACCAGCGGAGGGACAGGGTCATATCGAGGGAACAATGAGCAGTTCTTC. Amino acid sequence: CASTSGGTGSYRGNNEQFF.

This clone has a handful of counts. At the DNA level, this CDR3 is encoded by other sequences in the same sample as well. V gene TRBV9 combines with J gene TRBJ1-6; 7 bases fit TRBD1. The CDR3 extends over 14 amino acids. With V trimmed by 0 bases and J by 8 bases, 2 bases remained unmatched. CDR1 is SGDLS, CDR2 YYNGEE, per germline. The CDR3 region is CASSVGQGYSPLHF. The CDR3 nucleotides read TGTGCCAGCAGCGTAGGACAGGGTTATTCACCCCTCCACTTT.

The CDR3 spells CASSDSSNQPQHF. CDR3 bases: TGTGCCAGCAGTGATAGCAGCAATCAGCCCCAGCATTTT. The V and J genes are TRBV2 and TRBJ1-5, with D unresolved. Germline V gives CDR1 SNHLY, CDR2 FYNNEI. The CDR3 contains 13 residues. V gave up 3 bases and J gave up 1 base, with 4 bases separating them.

A few counts support this clone. This chain uses TRBV7-2 with TRBJ2-7; perhaps TRBD1 as D (7 bases). Germline CDR1 reads SGHTA; CDR2 reads FQGNSA. The CDR3 contains 14 residues. The V end was cut by 7 bases, the J end by 2 bases, with 15 bases between. Here the CDR3 reads CASTPGGQPYEQYF. CDR3 nucleotides: TGTGCCAGCACCCCCGGGGGACAGCCCTACGAGCAGTACTTC.

This rearrangement joins TRBV7-8 to TRBJ2-2; TRBD2 matches at 7 bases. CDR3 length: 15 residues. CDR1 and CDR2 (germline): SGHVS, FQNEAQ. V gave up 6 bases and J gave up 4 bases; unmatched junction bases: 8. The CDR3: CASSLLAPVTGELFF. CDR3 bases: TGTGCCAGCAGTCTACTAGCGCCTGTCACCGGGGAGCTGTTTTTT.

This sequence joins TRBV29-1 and TRBJ1-2; D ambiguous. The CDR3 is 10 amino acids. The V end lost 4 bases, the J end lost 4 bases, and 4 bases lay between the germline ends. Germline V gene lookup returns CDR1 SQVTM and CDR2 ANQGSEA. DNA of the CDR3: TGCAGCGTTGGACTCTATGGCTACACCTTC. Its protein product is CSVGLYGYTF.

The CDR3 loop is CATSDSDPRGLSSYEQYF. The CDR3 coding sequence is TGTGCCACCAGTGATTCCGACCCCAGGGGCCTTTCTTCCTACGAGCAGTACTTC. The chain joins TRBV24-1 to TRBJ2-7; D is perhaps TRBD1 (6 bases). V lost 2 bases and J 1 base, leaving 20 bases between the germline ends. The CDR3 length is 18 residues. The V gene's germline CDR1 is KGHDR and CDR2 SFDVKD.

Remarks on this clone: This sample includes further DNA sequences coding for the same CDR3. The chain carries TRBV30 and TRBJ2-5, with unresolved D. Germline V gives CDR1 GTSNPN, CDR2 SVGIG (reference sequence). V dropped 0 bases and J dropped 4 bases, with 3 bases sitting between them. The CDR3 has 11 amino acids. The CDR3 coding sequence is TGTGCCTGGAGTGTGGCAGAGACCCAGTACTTC. Residues: CAWSVAETQYF.

This chain connects TRBV30 to TRBJ1-1, with a weak D call TRBD1 (5 bases). Germline CDR1 reads GTSNPN; CDR2 reads SVGIG (reference sequence). Trimming shortened V by 2 bases and J by 0 bases, and 19 bases separated the two germline ends. CDR3 size: 17 residues. CDR3 nucleotide sequence: TGTGCCTGGAGTCCGATTCAGGGTCCGAGCATGAACACTGAAGCTTTCTTT. Translation: CAWSPIQGPSMNTEAFF.

This clone was found once. The rearrangement joins TRBV2 to TRBJ1-2, with 7 bases lining up with TRBD1. J was trimmed by 7 bases and V by 0 bases; bases with no gene match: 8. This CDR3 has 15 amino acids. The V gene's germline CDR1 is SNHLY and CDR2 FYNNEI. In DNA form, the CDR3 reads TGTGCCAGCAGTGAAGCGCGGGAACAGGGGAGTGGCTACACCTTC. Its protein is CASSEAREQGSGYTF.

The CDR3 sequence: CASSLSRGGNTDTQYF. The DNA for the CDR3 is TGTGCCAGCAGCTTATCCCGGGGAGGGAACACAGATACGCAGTATTTT. This chain joins TRBV7-8 and TRBJ2-3, with 7 bases aligning to TRBD2. The CDR3 covers 16 residues. After removal of 2 bases from V and 2 bases from J, the junction contained 7 bases not matched to a gene. CDR1 SGHVS and CDR2 FQNEAQ come from the germline V gene.

V usage is TRBV6-5 and J usage is TRBJ2-6; no reliable D call. This CDR3 is built from 15 residues. The V gene lost 6 bases and the J gene lost 2 bases, with 11 bases spanning the gap. Looked up from germline, CDR1 is MNHEY and CDR2 is SVGAGI. CDR3 loop: CASRPSLAGANVLTF. The CDR3 DNA follows: TGTGCCAGCAGGCCCAGTCTGGCTGGGGCCAACGTCCTGACTTTC.

This chain links TRBV5-1 with TRBJ1-1; possible D gene TRBD1, 5 bases. The length of the CDR3 is 17 residues. Deletions cut 2 bases from V and 0 bases from J, with 17 bases between. CDR1 and CDR2 from the germline V gene are SGHRS and YFSETQ. The CDR3 loop is CASSLPLPTGVNTEAFF. CDR3 in DNA: TGCGCCAGCAGCTTACCCCTCCCAACGGGGGTGAACACTGAAGCTTTCTTT.